This TCR beta chain was obtained from a study of T-cell reconstitution after alpha-beta-depleted transplantation in children (dated by TCRdb to the mid-2010s). Background for the entire study: The study quantitatively tracked T-cell immune reconstitution after TCRalphabeta/CD19-depleted allogeneic hematopoietic cell transplantation in children using TCR repertoire profiling.

In regard to this clonotype: There is no known antigen for this receptor. No base-level quality is on record; no much larger clone is a single base apart.

V is cut by 3 bases and J by 1 base, and the space between the germline ends is 19 bases. The CDR3 spans 18 residues, from the cysteine through the phenylalanine. Only the CDR3 DNA stays, 54 bases, in frame from base 1. The method was PCR. The reads were generated on an Illumina HiSeq 2500. Molecular barcoding was employed in the preparation of TCR libraries, with unique molecular identifiers being used to normalize TCRbeta repertoire quantification. TCRdb passed the public sequencing reads through fastp at Q25 and MiXCR, retaining productive beta sequences. Rows with a matching CDR3 protein are joined into one entry that keeps the most common DNA and genes. Present in this sample are a few hundred thousand distinct CDR3 sequences, roughly a tenth of which were seen just once. Approximately 5% of the sample comes from the top ten.

Specimen: PBMCs from the stem cell graft donor, collected from the stem cell graft. The sequence came from a human donor who donated a stem cell graft to a child with acute myeloid leukemia. The chain uses TRBV12-3 or TRBV12-4 and TRBJ2-1, with a weak D call of TRBD2 (6 bases match). The CDR3 region reads CASSFSAKRVRSYNEQFF. In nucleotides, the sequence is TGTGCCAGCAGTTTTAGTGCGAAGCGGGTGAGATCCTACAATGAGCAGTTCTTC.